The following is a T cell receptor (beta chain) sequence with its context. The assay was immunoSEQ multiplex PCR, and TCRdb's table has in-frame clones only and misses some. This table holds around 180,000 clones, roughly nine tenths found once. Germline lookup yields CDR1 MNHEY and CDR2 SVGEGT. V was shortened by 5 bases and J by 6 bases, with 8 bases between the two germline ends. The length of the CDR3 is 11 residues. The sample is drawn from a study of blood T cell repertoires in COVID-19. Background on the study: The United States, Italy and Spain were the sources of the acute and convalescent COVID-19 samples. Nucleic acid was either cDNA or gDNA, and it came from T cells, B-cell-depleted T cells, or PBMCs.

The specimen sequenced was peripheral blood. This TCR was recovered from a man aged 70-80 years with active or convalescent COVID-19. The rearrangement links TRBV6-2 or TRBV6-3 to TRBJ2-7; no firm D call. CDR3 in amino acids: CASSASREQYF. In DNA form, the CDR3 reads TGTGCCAGCAGTGCGAGCCGCGAGCAGTACTTC.